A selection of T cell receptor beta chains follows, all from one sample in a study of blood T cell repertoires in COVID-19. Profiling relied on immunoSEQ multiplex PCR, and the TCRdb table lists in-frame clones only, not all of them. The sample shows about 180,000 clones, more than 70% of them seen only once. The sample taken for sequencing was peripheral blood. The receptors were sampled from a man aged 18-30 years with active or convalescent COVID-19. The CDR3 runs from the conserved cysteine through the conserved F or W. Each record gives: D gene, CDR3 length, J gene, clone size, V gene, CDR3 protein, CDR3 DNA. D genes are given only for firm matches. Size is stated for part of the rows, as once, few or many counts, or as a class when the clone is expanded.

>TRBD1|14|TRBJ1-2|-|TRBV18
CASSPPGQVSGYTF
TGTGCCAGCTCACCTCCGGGACAGGTGTCTGGCTACACCTTC
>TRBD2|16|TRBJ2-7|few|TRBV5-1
CASSLTIAGSSYEQYF
TGCGCCAGCAGCTTGACAATAGCGGGGAGCTCCTACGAGCAGTACTTC
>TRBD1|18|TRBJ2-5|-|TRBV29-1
CSVETPRLGTGDLETQYF
TGCAGCGTTGAAACCCCACGACTCGGGACAGGGGATTTAGAGACCCAGTACTTC
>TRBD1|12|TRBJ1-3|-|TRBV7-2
CATPQGENTIYF
TGTGCCACCCCACAGGGGGAGAACACCATATATTTT
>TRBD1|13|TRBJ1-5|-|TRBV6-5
CASTGQGLQPQHF
TGTGCCAGCACAGGACAGGGCTTACAGCCCCAGCATTTT
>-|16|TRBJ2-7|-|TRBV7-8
CASSLVLASSSYEQYF
TGTGCCAGCAGCTTAGTGTTAGCCAGTAGCTCCTACGAGCAGTACTTC
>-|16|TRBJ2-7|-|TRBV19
CASSITSGRVTYEQYF
TGTGCCAGTAGTATTACCTCGGGCAGGGTAACCTACGAGCAGTACTTC
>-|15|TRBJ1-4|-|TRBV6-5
CASSALGGLDEKLFF
TGTGCCAGCAGCGCGCTTGGTGGTCTGGATGAAAAACTGTTTTTT
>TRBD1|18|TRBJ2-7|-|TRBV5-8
CASSLTTLLGGPSYEQYF
TGTGCCAGCAGCTTGACCACCCTATTAGGGGGCCCCTCCTACGAGCAGTACTTC
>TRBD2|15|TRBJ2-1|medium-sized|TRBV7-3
CASSLDLAGANEQFF
TGTGCCAGCAGCCTCGACCTAGCGGGAGCCAATGAGCAGTTCTTC
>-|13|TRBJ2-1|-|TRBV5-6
CASSLDQYNEQFF
TGTGCCAGCAGCTTGGACCAGTACAATGAGCAGTTCTTC
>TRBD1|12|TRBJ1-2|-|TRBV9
CASRGTGYGYTF
TGTGCCAGCAGAGGGACAGGGTATGGCTACACCTTC
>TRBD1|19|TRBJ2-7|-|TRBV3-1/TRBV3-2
CASSQVTSFPGQNFGEQYF
TGTGCCAGCAGCCAAGTTACGTCGTTTCCGGGACAGAACTTTGGCGAGCAGTACTTC
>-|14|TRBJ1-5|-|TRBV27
CASSFGPSSQPQHF
TGTGCCAGCAGTTTTGGGCCGTCCAGTCAGCCCCAGCATTTT
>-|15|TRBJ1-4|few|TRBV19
CASSTRQAPNEKLFF
TGTGCCAGTAGTACCCGACAAGCCCCAAATGAAAAACTGTTTTTT
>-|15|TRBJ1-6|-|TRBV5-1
CASSLAFGGSSPLHF
TGCGCCAGCAGCTTGGCGTTTGGGGGCAGTTCACCCCTCCACTTT
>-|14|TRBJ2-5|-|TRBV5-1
CASSLALIQETQYF
TGCGCCAGCAGCTTGGCACTGATCCAAGAGACCCAGTACTTC
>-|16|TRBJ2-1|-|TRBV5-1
CASSLVAGPSYNEQFF
TGCGCCAGCAGCTTGGTGGCGGGACCCTCCTACAATGAGCAGTTCTTC
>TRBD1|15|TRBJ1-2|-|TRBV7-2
CASSATGGAHYGYTF
TGTGCCAGCAGCGCTACAGGGGGCGCCCACTATGGCTACACCTTC
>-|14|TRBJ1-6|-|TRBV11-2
CASSDPGNSSPLHF
TGTGCCAGCAGCGACCCAGGGAATAGCTCACCCCTCCACTTT
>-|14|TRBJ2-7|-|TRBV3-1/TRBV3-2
CASSLRRLDSEQYF
TGTGCCAGCAGCCTTCGCAGGCTTGATAGCGAGCAGTACTTC
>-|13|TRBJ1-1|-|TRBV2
CASSVLQVTEAFF
TGTGCCAGCAGCGTCCTTCAGGTCACTGAAGCTTTCTTT
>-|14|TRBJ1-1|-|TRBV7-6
CASSLGHSNTEAFF
TGTGCCAGCAGCCTAGGACACTCGAACACTGAAGCTTTCTTT
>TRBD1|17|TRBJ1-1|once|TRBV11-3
CASSRGTGGDERTEAFF
TGTGCCAGCAGCCGCGGGACAGGGGGCGATGAGAGGACTGAAGCTTTCTTT
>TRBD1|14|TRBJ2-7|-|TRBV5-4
CASSSGTGTYEQYF
TGTGCCAGCAGCTCCGGGACAGGGACCTACGAGCAGTACTTC
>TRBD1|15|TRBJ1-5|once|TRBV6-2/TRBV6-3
CASSAGQGENQPQHF
TGTGCCAGCAGCGCAGGACAGGGGGAAAATCAGCCCCAGCATTTT
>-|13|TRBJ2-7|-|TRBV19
CASSTMEGNEQYF
TGTGCCAGTAGTACCATGGAGGGTAACGAGCAGTACTTC
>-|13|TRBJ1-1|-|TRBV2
CASIGREDTEAFF
TGTGCCAGCATTGGGAGGGAGGACACTGAAGCTTTCTTT
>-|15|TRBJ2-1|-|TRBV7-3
CASSSGQSSYNEQFF
TGTGCCAGCAGCTCTGGACAGTCCTCCTACAATGAGCAGTTCTTC
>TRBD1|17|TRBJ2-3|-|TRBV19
CASSILRQGSSTDTQYF
TGTGCCAGTAGTATACTAAGACAGGGTTCTAGCACAGATACGCAGTATTTT
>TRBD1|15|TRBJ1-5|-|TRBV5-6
CASNKQGSLNQPQHF
TGTGCCAGCAATAAACAGGGGTCCTTAAATCAGCCCCAGCATTTT
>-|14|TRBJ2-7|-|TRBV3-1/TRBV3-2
CASSQQFRNYEQYF
TGTGCCAGCAGCCAACAGTTCAGGAATTACGAGCAGTACTTC
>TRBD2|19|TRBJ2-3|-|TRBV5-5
CASSLFSSGGSSSTDTQYF
TGTGCCAGCAGCTTGTTCTCTAGCGGGGGCTCTTCTAGCACAGATACGCAGTATTTT
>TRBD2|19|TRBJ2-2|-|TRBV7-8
CASSLVSASGRGNTGELFF
TGTGCCAGCAGCTTAGTTTCGGCCAGCGGGAGGGGAAACACCGGGGAGCTGTTTTTT
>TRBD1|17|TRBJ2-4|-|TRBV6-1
CASSEVGQTRAKNIQYF
TGTGCCAGCAGTGAAGTGGGACAGACAAGAGCCAAAAACATTCAGTACTTC
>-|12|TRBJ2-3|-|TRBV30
CAWSPGSDTQYF
TGTGCCTGGAGTCCGGGGTCAGATACGCAGTATTTT
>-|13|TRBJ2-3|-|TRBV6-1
CASSESETDTQYF
TGTGCCAGCAGTGAAAGTGAGACAGATACGCAGTATTTT
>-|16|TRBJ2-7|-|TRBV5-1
CASSLDISQGRPEQYF
TGCGCCAGCAGCTTAGACATCTCACAGGGTCGACCCGAGCAGTACTTC
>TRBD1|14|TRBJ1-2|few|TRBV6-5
CASSYTGTGAGYTF
TGTGCCAGCAGTTACACAGGGACAGGGGCCGGCTACACCTTC
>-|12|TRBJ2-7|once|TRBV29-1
CSVEAGLGEQYF
TGCAGCGTTGAGGCGGGGCTGGGTGAGCAGTACTTC
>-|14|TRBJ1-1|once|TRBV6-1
CASSERGEGTEAFF
TGTGCCAGCAGTGAACGGGGGGAGGGCACTGAAGCTTTCTTT
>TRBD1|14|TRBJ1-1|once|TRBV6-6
CASRPTGGRTEAFF
TGTGCCAGCAGGCCAACAGGGGGCAGGACTGAAGCTTTCTTT
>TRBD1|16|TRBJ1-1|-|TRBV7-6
CASSSTPGTGGTEAFF
TGTGCCAGCAGCTCGACCCCAGGGACAGGGGGCACTGAAGCTTTCTTT
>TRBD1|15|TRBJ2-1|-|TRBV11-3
CASSRGTGGHNEQFF
TGTGCCAGCAGCAGGGGGACAGGGGGCCACAATGAGCAGTTCTTC
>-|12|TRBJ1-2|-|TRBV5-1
CASSLEGVGYTF
TGCGCCAGCAGCTTGGAAGGGGTCGGCTACACCTTC
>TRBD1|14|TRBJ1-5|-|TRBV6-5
CASRGQGDLQPQHF
TGTGCCAGCAGGGGACAGGGGGATCTTCAGCCCCAGCATTTT
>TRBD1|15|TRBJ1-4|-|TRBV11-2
CASSTPGQGYEKLFF
TGTGCCAGCAGCACTCCGGGACAGGGGTATGAAAAACTGTTTTTT
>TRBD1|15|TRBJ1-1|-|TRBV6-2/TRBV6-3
CASSWGDRRNTEAFF
TGTGCCAGCAGTTGGGGGGACAGAAGGAACACTGAAGCTTTCTTT
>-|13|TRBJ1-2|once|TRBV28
CASRPDRNYGYTF
TGTGCCAGCAGACCGGACAGAAACTATGGCTACACCTTC
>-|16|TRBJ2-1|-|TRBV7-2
CASSTWVAHSYNEQFF
TGTGCCAGCAGCACATGGGTAGCCCACTCCTACAATGAGCAGTTCTTC
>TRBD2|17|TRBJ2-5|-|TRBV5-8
CASSLGLAGGVQETQYF
TGTGCCAGCAGCTTAGGACTAGCGGGGGGTGTCCAAGAGACCCAGTACTTC